This passage covers 9 T cell receptor beta chains from one sample sequenced in a study of cytomegalovirus exposure and HLA in healthy donors. The primer mix had 60 Vbeta and 13 Jbeta primers. Data came from immunoSEQ multiplex PCR; TCRdb stores just in-frame clones and leaves some out. The sample shows roughly 100,000 clones, roughly three fifths of them seen only once. Sequencing was performed on PBMCs. Receptors were obtained from a man aged 30 to 39 in good health and CMV-seropositive.

The chain is built from TRBV5-1 and TRBJ2-1; 10 nucleotides agree with TRBD2. CDR1 is SGHRS and CDR2 is YFSETQ in the germline V gene. The CDR3 consists of 14 residues. The V gene end was trimmed by 0 bases and the J gene end by 10 bases; junction bases not matched to a gene: 4. CDR3 amino acids: CASSLAQGLAEQFF. The DNA of the CDR3 is TGCGCCAGCAGCTTGGCCCAGGGACTAGCGGAGCAGTTCTTC.

The J gene is TRBJ2-1, the V gene TRBV11-3, with 12 nucleotides matching TRBD2. Per the germline V gene, CDR1 is SGHNT and CDR2 is YENEEA. This CDR3 contains 15 residues. Trimming cost V 1 base and J 5 bases; bases outside gene matches: 0. CDR3 sequence reads: CASSLGTSGDNEQFF. In DNA, the CDR3 is TGTGCCAGCAGCTTAGGGACTAGCGGGGACAATGAGCAGTTCTTC.

In regard to this clone: The junction departs from germline at one end; a sequencing error may be responsible. The CDR3 DNA is TGTTCCAGCAGCTTAGCCCGAGGGGAGGGTAATCAGCCCCAGCATTTT. Protein product: CSSSLARGEGNQPQHF. The chain links TRBV7-9 to TRBJ1-5; weak D call: TRBD1 (5 bases). Looked up from germline, CDR1 is SEHNR and CDR2 is FQNEAQ (reference sequence). CDR3 length: 16 residues.

The rearrangement joins TRBV11-2 to TRBJ2-7, with a weak D call TRBD2 (6 bases). Germline V CDR1 and CDR2: SGHAT, FQNNGV. The CDR3 is 13 amino acids. V was pared by 5 bases and J by 4 bases, with 12 bases between. For the CDR3, the DNA is TGTGCCAGCAGCGCCTATGGGGGGTACGAGCAGTACTTC. It encodes CASSAYGGYEQYF. The full variable domain, with the rest looked up from reference TRBV11-2 and TRBJ2-7, is EAGVAQSPRYKIIEKRQSVAFWCNPISGHATLYWYQQILGQGPKLLIQFQNNGVVDDSQLPKDRFSAERLKGVDSTLKIQPAKLEDSAVYLCASSAYGGYEQYFGPGTRLTVT.

This clone showed up just a few times. The chain employs TRBV7-5 and TRBJ1-2; the table's D call TRBD1 went unverified against the DNA. TRBV7-5 is an annotated pseudogene. This CDR3 has 16 residues. This chain's CDR3 is CARSPWGPGGCYGYTF. The CDR3 DNA is TGTGCCAGAAGCCCCTGGGGGCCAGGGGGCTGCTATGGCTACACCTTC.

The chain couples TRBV9 to TRBJ2-7; tentative D call: TRBD1 (5 bases). V lost 0 bases to trimming and J lost 1 base, with 8 bases between them. Germline assignment: CDR1 SGDLS and CDR2 YYNGEE. The CDR3 is made up of 14 amino acids. The CDR3 bases are TGTGCCAGCAGCGTAGGACAGCAATCCTACGAGCAGTACTTC. Protein sequence: CASSVGQQSYEQYF.

The chain employs TRBV18 and TRBJ1-2; weak D call: TRBD1 (5 bases). Germline V gives CDR1 KGHSH, CDR2 LQKENI. This CDR3 has 14 amino acids. V was cut by 1 base and J by 4 bases, with 10 bases left in between. CDR3 sequence reads: CASSPRWGGYGYTF. In DNA form, the CDR3 reads TGTGCCAGCTCACCACGCTGGGGGGGCTATGGCTACACCTTC.

CDR3 in amino acids: CASSLQGDPSGNTIYF. CDR3 nucleotides: TGTGCCAGCAGCTTGCAGGGGGACCCCTCTGGAAACACCATATATTTT. The V gene is TRBV5-6, the J gene TRBJ1-3, with 7 nucleotides matching TRBD1. V lost 1 base to trimming and J lost 0 bases; unmatched junction nucleotides: 4. CDR1 SGHDT and CDR2 YYEEEE come from the germline V gene. CDR3 size: 16 residues.

The J gene is TRBJ2-7, the V gene TRBV25-1; no firm D call. Germline V gives CDR1 MGHDK, CDR2 SYGVNS. CDR3 size: 12 residues. V was cut by 4 bases and J by 7 bases, with 11 bases left in between. The CDR3 region is CASSGPTEEQYF. CDR3 nucleotides: TGTGCCAGCAGTGGTCCCACAGAAGAGCAGTACTTC.